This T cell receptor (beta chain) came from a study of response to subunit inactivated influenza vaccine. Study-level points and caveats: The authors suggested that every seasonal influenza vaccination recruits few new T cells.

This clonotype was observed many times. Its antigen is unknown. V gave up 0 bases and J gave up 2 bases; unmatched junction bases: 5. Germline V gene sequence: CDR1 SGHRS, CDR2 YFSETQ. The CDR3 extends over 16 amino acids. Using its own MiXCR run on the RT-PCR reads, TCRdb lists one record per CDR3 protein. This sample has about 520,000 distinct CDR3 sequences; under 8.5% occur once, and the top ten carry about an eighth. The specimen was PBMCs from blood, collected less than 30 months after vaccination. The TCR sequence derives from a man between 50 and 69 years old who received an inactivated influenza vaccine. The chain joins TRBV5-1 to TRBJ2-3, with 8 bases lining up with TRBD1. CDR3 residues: CASSLGGQGPTDTQYF. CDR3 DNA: TGCGCCAGCAGCTTGGGTGGACAGGGTCCCACAGATACGCAGTATTTT.